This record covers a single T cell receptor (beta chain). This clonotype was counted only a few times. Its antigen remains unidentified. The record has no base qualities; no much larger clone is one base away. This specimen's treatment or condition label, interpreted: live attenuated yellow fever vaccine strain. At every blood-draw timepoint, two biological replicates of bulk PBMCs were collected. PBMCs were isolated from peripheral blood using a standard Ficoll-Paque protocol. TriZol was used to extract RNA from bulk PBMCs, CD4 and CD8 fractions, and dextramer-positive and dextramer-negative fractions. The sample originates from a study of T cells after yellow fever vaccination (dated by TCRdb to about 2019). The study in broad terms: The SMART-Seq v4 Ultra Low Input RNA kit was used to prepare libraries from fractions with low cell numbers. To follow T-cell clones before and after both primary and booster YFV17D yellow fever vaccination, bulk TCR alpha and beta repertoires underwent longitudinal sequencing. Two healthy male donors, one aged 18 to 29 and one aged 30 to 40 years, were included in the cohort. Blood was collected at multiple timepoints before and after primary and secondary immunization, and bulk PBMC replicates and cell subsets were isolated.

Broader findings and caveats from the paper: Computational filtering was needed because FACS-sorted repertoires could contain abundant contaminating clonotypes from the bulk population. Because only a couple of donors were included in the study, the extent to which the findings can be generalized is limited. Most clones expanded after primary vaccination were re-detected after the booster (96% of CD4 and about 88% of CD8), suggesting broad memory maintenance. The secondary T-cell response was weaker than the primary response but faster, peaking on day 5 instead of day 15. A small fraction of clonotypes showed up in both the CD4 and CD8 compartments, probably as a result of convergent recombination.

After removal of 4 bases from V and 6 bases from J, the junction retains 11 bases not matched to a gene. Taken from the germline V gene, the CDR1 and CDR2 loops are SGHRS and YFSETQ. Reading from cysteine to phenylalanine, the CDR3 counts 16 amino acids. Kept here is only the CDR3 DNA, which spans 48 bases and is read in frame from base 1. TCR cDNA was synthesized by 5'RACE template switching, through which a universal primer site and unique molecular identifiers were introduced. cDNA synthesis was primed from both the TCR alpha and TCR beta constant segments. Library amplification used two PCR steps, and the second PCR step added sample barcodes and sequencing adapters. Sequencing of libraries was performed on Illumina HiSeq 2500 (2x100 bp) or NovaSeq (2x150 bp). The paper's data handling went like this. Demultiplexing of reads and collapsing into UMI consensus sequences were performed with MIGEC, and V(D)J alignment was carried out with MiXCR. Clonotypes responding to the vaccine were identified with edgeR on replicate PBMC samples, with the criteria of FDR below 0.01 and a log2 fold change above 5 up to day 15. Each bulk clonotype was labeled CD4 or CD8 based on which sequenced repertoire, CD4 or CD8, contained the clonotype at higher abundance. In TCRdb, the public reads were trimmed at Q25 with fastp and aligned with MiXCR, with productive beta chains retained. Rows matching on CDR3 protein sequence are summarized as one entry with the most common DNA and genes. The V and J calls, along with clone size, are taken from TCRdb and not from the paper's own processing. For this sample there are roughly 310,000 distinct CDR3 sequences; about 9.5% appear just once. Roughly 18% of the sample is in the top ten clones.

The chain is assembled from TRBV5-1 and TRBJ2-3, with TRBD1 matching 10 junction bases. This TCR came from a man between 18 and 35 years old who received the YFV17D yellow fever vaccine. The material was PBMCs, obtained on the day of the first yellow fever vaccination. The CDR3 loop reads CASSLGTGDLADTQYF. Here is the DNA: TGCGCCAGCAGCCTGGGGACAGGGGATTTAGCGGATACGCAGTATTTT.